This T cell receptor (beta chain) was documented in a study of regulatory T cells in long-lasting Graves disease. V lost 2 bases and J 2 bases, leaving 10 bases between the germline ends. The CDR3 extends over 14 amino acids. The germline V gene encodes CDR1 LNHDA and CDR2 SQIVND (reference sequence). Sequencing libraries for TCR beta were prepared with iRepertoire HTBI primers and Arm-PCR of CDR3 regions. MiXCR, run by TCRdb on the multiplex PCR reads, gives a single entry per CDR3 protein. Among roughly 500,000 distinct CDR3 sequences listed, roughly 20% were seen once. This sample's time point: persistent/refractory GD, antithyroid drugs over 5 years with positive TRAb. The TCR library was made from RNA extracted from PBMCs.

The specimen comprised peripheral blood mononuclear cells (PBMCs), sampled when the disease was refractory, from a patient treated with antithyroid drugs. This clonotype was obtained from a female donor with Graves disease. The V gene is TRBV19, the J gene TRBJ2-7; possible D gene TRBD1, 6 bases. CDR3 sequence reads: CASSINRVPYEQYF. The CDR3 DNA sequence: TGTGCCAGTAGTATAAACAGGGTCCCCTACGAGCAGTACTTC.